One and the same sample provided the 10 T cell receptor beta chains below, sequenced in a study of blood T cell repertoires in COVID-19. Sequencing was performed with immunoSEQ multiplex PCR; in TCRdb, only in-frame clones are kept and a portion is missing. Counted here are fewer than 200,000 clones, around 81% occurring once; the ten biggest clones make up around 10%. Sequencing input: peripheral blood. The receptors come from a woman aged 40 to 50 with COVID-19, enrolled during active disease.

The CDR3 sequence is CASSSSSYTQYF. In nucleotides, the CDR3 is TGTGCCAGCAGTTCGTCCTCGTATACGCAGTATTTT. The V gene is TRBV12-3 or TRBV12-4, the J gene TRBJ2-3, with unresolved D. This CDR3 has 12 residues. With 4 bases removed from V and 7 bases from J, the gap between germline ends came to 9 bases.

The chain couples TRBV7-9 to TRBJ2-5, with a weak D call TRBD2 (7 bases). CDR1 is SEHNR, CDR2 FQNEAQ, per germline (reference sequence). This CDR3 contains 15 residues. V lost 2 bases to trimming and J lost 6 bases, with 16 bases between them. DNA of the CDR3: TGTGCCAGCAGCTTATTCCGGGGGGCCGTGAAGACCCAGTACTTC. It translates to CASSLFRGAVKTQYF.

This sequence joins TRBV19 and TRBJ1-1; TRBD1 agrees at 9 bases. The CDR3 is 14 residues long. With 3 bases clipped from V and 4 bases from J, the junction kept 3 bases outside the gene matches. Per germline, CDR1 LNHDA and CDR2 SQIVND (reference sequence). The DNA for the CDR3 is TGTGCCAGTAGTATTTGGGGACAGGGCACTGAAGCTTTCTTT. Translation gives CASSIWGQGTEAFF.

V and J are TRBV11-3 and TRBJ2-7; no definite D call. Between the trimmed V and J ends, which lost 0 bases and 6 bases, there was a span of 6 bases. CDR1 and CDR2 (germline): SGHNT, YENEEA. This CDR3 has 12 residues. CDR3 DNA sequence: TGTGCCAGCAGCTTAGATCAGGCCGAGCAGTACTTC. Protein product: CASSLDQAEQYF.

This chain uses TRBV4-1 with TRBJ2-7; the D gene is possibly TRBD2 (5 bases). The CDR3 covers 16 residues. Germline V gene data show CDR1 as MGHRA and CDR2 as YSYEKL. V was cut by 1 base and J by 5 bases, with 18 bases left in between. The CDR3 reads CASSQGRGPPLHEQYF. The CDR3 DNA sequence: TGCGCCAGCAGCCAAGGACGCGGGCCGCCGTTACACGAGCAGTACTTC.

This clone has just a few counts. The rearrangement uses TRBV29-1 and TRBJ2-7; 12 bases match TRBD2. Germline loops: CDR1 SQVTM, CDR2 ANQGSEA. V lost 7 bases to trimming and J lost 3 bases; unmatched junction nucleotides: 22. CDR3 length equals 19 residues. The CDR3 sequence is CSALYSGGTSGRPLYEQYF. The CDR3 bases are TGCAGCGCACTCTACAGCGGCGGGACTAGCGGGCGACCTCTCTACGAGCAGTACTTC.

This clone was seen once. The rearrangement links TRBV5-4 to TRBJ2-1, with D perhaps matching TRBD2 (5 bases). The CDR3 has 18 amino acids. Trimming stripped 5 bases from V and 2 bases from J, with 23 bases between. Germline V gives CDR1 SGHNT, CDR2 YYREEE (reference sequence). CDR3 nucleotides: TGTGCCAGCAGTTCTGCTGAACTCCGGGGAATTACCTACAATGAGCAGTTCTTC. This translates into CASSSAELRGITYNEQFF.

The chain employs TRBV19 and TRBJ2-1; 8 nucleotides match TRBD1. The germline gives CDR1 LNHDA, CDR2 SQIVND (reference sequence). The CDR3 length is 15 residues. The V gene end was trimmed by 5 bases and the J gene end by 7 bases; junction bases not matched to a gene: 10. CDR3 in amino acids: CASSPQQTGVNEQFF. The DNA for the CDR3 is TGTGCCAGTAGTCCCCAACAGACAGGGGTAAATGAGCAGTTCTTC.

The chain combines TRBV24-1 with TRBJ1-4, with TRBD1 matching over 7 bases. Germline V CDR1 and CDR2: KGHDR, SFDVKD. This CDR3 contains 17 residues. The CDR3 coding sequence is TGTGGCCCCAGGGGGGGGGCCCAAGTTGGACCTAATGAAAAACTGTTTTTT. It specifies CGPRGGAQVGPNEKLFF.

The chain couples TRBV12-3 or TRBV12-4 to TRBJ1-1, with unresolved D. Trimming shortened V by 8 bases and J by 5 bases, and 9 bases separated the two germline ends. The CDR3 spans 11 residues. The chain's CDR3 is CASRTGTEAFF. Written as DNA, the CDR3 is TGTGCCAGCCGCACGGGAACTGAAGCTTTCTTT.